Listed below are T cell receptor beta chains from one sample, sequenced in a study of T-cell reconstitution after alpha-beta-depleted transplantation in children. TCRdb processed the PCR reads anew with MiXCR; each CDR3 protein has one entry. This table holds about 220,000 distinct CDR3 sequences, approximately 17% found once. This sample comprised PBMCs, mostly from graft donor cells, obtained 360 days after TCRalphabeta/CD19-depleted stem cell transplant. These receptors all come from a male patient under 10 years old who had a stem cell transplant for acute lymphoblastic leukemia, so the T cells may come from the graft donor. Both conserved end residues are part of each CDR3. A row's size may be missing; if present it is once, few, many or a size class.

CASSQEFRAGDEQYF	TRBJ2-7	TRBV4-1	-
CASSLAYSARDEQFF	TRBJ2-1	TRBV7-2	-
CASSLMGPNSWANTEAFF	TRBJ1-1	TRBV5-1	-
CASSSRTGKDGYTF	TRBJ1-2	TRBV11-2	-
CATSALAGGATDTQYF	TRBJ2-3	TRBV24-1	few
CASRHSFEPQHF	TRBJ1-5	TRBV28	-
CASSLRGVDEKLFF	TRBJ1-4	TRBV12-3/TRBV12-4	few
CSARDRQGFDNSPLHF	TRBJ1-6	TRBV20-1	few
CASSFGPDYEQYF	TRBJ2-7	TRBV5-1	-
CASSLANREGGYTF	TRBJ1-2	TRBV7-8	few
CASSSNRNTEAFF	TRBJ1-1	TRBV5-4	many
CASSLDELPTNTGELFF	TRBJ2-2	TRBV5-6	few
CASSLDGNEQFF	TRBJ2-1	TRBV28	few
CASLNRGTGELFF	TRBJ2-2	TRBV10-1	-
CAITPLSGTGAVEQYF	TRBJ2-7	TRBV10-3	few
CASSPYRGSAYEQYF	TRBJ2-7	TRBV4-3	few
CASKPETGRIGYGYTF	TRBJ1-2	TRBV12-3/TRBV12-4	-
CASSFQDWSSYEQYF	TRBJ2-7	TRBV7-2	few
CASSRLGVAVSGNTIYF	TRBJ1-3	TRBV11-2	few
CAISEATSGGNSSYNEQFF	TRBJ2-1	TRBV10-3	-
CASSLVAAGGSHEQFF	TRBJ2-1	TRBV7-2	many
CASSKRGYDSYEQYF	TRBJ2-7	TRBV11-3	once
CASPLPPGVDTGELFF	TRBJ2-2	TRBV5-1	few
CASSSDPQRSFNSPLHF	TRBJ1-6	TRBV5-5	few
CASSFPQAEQFF	TRBJ2-1	TRBV5-1	few
CASAIGAPSTEAFF	TRBJ1-1	TRBV6-2/TRBV6-3	few
CASSYSGTGLSYEQYF	TRBJ2-7	TRBV6-5	-
CASSEAMGSGTYEQYF	TRBJ2-7	TRBV2	-
CASSLRAYSTDTQYF	TRBJ2-3	TRBV7-2	-
CSAPHNPSGGPSDLYNEQFF	TRBJ2-1	TRBV20-1	few
CASSYRDYNEQFF	TRBJ2-1	TRBV5-1	many
CASSFDPPGEQFF	TRBJ2-1	TRBV5-4	few
CASKEGSSYEQYF	TRBJ2-7	TRBV5-1	few
CASSLRPQGVYEQYF	TRBJ2-7	TRBV5-6	few
CASSLVLGGTGGTEAFF	TRBJ1-1	TRBV12-3/TRBV12-4	-
CASSYSGGSYNEQFF	TRBJ2-1	TRBV6-5	many
CAISGQAGGNEQFF	TRBJ2-1	TRBV10-3	many
CASSGEIGAFF	TRBJ2-1	TRBV2	many
CASSFRIMNTEAFF	TRBJ1-1	TRBV11-2	few
CASSQAFRDKEFF	TRBJ2-1	TRBV3-1	few
CASSLQPGDSYEQYF	TRBJ2-7	TRBV5-1	once
CASSPQGSALYF	TRBJ2-7	TRBV7-2	-
CSVVPTGGPYNEQFF	TRBJ2-1	TRBV29-1	-
CASSQDSNEQYF	TRBJ2-7	TRBV4-3	-
CATGESGANVLTF	TRBJ2-6	TRBV11-3	-
CSATFGPIYEQYF	TRBJ2-7	TRBV20-1	-
CASSYQGKETQYF	TRBJ2-5	TRBV6-2/TRBV6-3	-
CATSDLDTIYGYTF	TRBJ1-2	TRBV24-1	few
CASSLVGGNQPQHF	TRBJ1-5	TRBV7-2	many
CASKGQGYEQYF	TRBJ2-7	TRBV27	few
CASSLERGSLYYEQYF	TRBJ2-7	TRBV7-2	-
CAISESGNNQPQHF	TRBJ1-5	TRBV10-3	-
CASSMGAMRETQYF	TRBJ2-5	TRBV19	-
CASSHGDEQFF	TRBJ2-1	TRBV6-2/TRBV6-3	few
CASSLASFDTQYF	TRBJ2-3	TRBV7-7	-
CSAKVGPRLYGYTF	TRBJ1-2	TRBV20-1	-
CASSHRQGADTQYF	TRBJ2-3	TRBV7-7	-
CASSLGYRAYEQYF	TRBJ2-7	TRBV7-2	-
CASSLDREHEAFF	TRBJ1-1	TRBV6-2/TRBV6-3	-